Following are 13 T cell receptor beta chains from one sample sequenced in a study of T-cell memory formation after mild COVID-19. TCRdb re-called the 5' RACE reads with MiXCR, one entry per CDR3 protein. The repertoire consists of about 180,000 distinct CDR3 sequences, with around 20% occurring once and the leading ten covering around 3.9%. The sample comprised PBMCs or a T cell subset sorted from them (not recorded which). The receptors come from a man younger than 35 who had mild COVID-19 (a few samples of this study predate the infection). Cell type and time point are not known.

This clonotype has a handful of counts. The gene calls are TRBV7-9 and TRBJ2-1, with 7 bases aligning to TRBD2. The germline V gene encodes CDR1 SEHNR and CDR2 FQNEAQ (reference sequence). J lost 7 bases, V lost 1 base, and 1 base had no gene match. This CDR3 spans 13 amino acids. The CDR3 reads CASSLGAGNEQFF. The CDR3 coding sequence is TGTGCCAGCAGCTTAGGAGCGGGGAATGAGCAGTTCTTC.

V usage is TRBV5-1 and J usage is TRBJ1-2; 8 nucleotides line up with TRBD1. The CDR3 runs 14 residues. Trimming took 3 bases from V and 4 from J; bases not matched to a gene: 5. CDR1 and CDR2 (germline): SGHRS, YFSETQ. In nucleotides, the CDR3 is TGCGCCAGCAGCTCGACAGGGGAGGCCTATGGCTACACCTTC. This sequence encodes CASSSTGEAYGYTF.

Written as DNA, the CDR3 is TGTGCCAGCTCACTGGGACAGGGGCCCCCCTACGAGCAGTACGTC. Protein product: CASSLGQGPPYEQYV. The rearrangement uses TRBV18 and TRBJ2-7; 10 bases agree with TRBD1. The junction had 5 bases not matched to a gene; V was cut back by 4 bases and J by 2 bases. From germline, CDR1 is KGHSH and CDR2 LQKENI. The CDR3 runs to 15 residues.

This clonotype was detected many times. The chain has TRBV29-1 and TRBJ2-1, with a weak D call TRBD1 (6 bases). The CDR3 runs 14 residues. In germline, CDR1 is SQVTM, CDR2 ANQGSEA. V shed 7 bases and J shed 0 bases, with 13 bases lying between them. The DNA for the CDR3 is TGCAGCGCCGCGACAGGAATCTCCTACAATGAGCAGTTCTTC. Its translation: CSAATGISYNEQFF.

This clonotype has a count of ten or more. This chain connects TRBV7-2 to TRBJ2-5; 9 nucleotides align to TRBD1. Germline values: CDR1 SGHTA, CDR2 FQGNSA. The V segment lost 4 bases and the J segment 3 bases; nucleotides outside the gene matches: 0. The CDR3 length is 13 residues. The CDR3 protein is CASSWDREETQYF. The CDR3 DNA follows: TGTGCCAGCAGCTGGGACAGGGAAGAGACCCAGTACTTC.

The CDR3 loop reads CASSQSGQTGYYEQYF. CDR3 nucleotide sequence: TGCGCCAGCAGTCAATCGGGGCAGACGGGGTACTACGAGCAGTACTTC. This chain joins TRBV23-1 and TRBJ2-7, with D perhaps matching TRBD1 or TRBD2 (5 bases each). TRBV23-1 has ORF status, its function being uncertain. The CDR3 is 16 amino acids. V lost 0 bases and J lost 3, with 15 bases in between.

The chain carries TRBV5-1 and TRBJ2-3; D gene unclear. Per germline, CDR1 SGHRS and CDR2 YFSETQ. The CDR3 spans 12 residues. Trimming shortened V by 0 bases and J by 4 bases, and 3 bases separated the two germline ends. The CDR3 spells CASSLDSDTQYF. As DNA, the CDR3 is TGCGCCAGCAGCTTGGATTCAGATACGCAGTATTTT. Based on the CDR3 plus reference TRBV5-1 and TRBJ2-3, the full variable domain is KAGVTQTPRYLIKTRGQQVTLSCSPISGHRSVSWYQQTPGQGLQFLFEYFSETQRNKGNFPGRFSGRQFSNSRSEMNVSTLELGDSALYLCASSLDSDTQYFGPGTRLTVL.

This chain connects TRBV3-1 to TRBJ2-5, with TRBD2 matching 7 bases. The CDR3 spans 13 residues. Germline assignment: CDR1 LGHDT and CDR2 YNNKEL (reference sequence). V was clipped by 4 bases and J by 7 bases; unmatched bases: 6. CDR3 DNA sequence: TGTGCCAGCAGCCCCACCGGGGAGGGGACCCAGTACTTC. This translates into CASSPTGEGTQYF.

This chain's CDR3 is CASSADRPTDTQYF. DNA of the CDR3: TGCGCCAGCAGCGCAGACAGACCCACAGATACGCAGTATTTT. This sequence joins TRBV5-1 and TRBJ2-3; TRBD1 might be the D (5 bases). With 4 bases removed from V and 2 bases from J, the gap between germline ends came to 11 bases. This CDR3 comprises 14 residues. Germline V gene lookup returns CDR1 SGHRS and CDR2 YFSETQ.

There are many counts of this clonotype. The gene calls are TRBV5-1 and TRBJ2-7, with D perhaps matching TRBD1 (6 bases). V was clipped by 3 bases and J by 2 bases, with 12 bases between them. The CDR3 consists of 14 residues. The V gene's germline CDR1 is SGHRS and CDR2 YFSETQ. CDR3 in DNA: TGCGCCAGCAGCTATTTAACAGGGCCCTACGAGCAGTACTTC. Protein product: CASSYLTGPYEQYF.

The chain combines TRBV5-5 with TRBJ2-1; TRBD1 might be the D (6 bases). Germline CDR1 and CDR2: SGHKS and YYEKEE (reference sequence). The ends were cut back, 0 bases at V and 7 bases at J, with 14 bases in the middle. The CDR3 consists of 15 residues. The DNA of the CDR3 is TGTGCCAGCAGCTTGGGTGTGGGGGCAAAGAATGAGCAGTTCTTC. It codes for CASSLGVGAKNEQFF.

This clonotype appeared a few times. The chain uses TRBV20-1 and TRBJ2-1; D gene unclear. This CDR3 spans 9 amino acids. CDR1 is DFQATT, CDR2 SNEGSKA, per germline (reference sequence). CDR3 bases: TGCAGAACCGACCGGGAGCAGTTCTTC. Translating gives CRTDREQFF.

The chain employs TRBV18 and TRBJ2-3; 8 bases match TRBD1. V lost 4 bases to trimming and J lost 4 bases; unmatched junction nucleotides: 1. The germline gives CDR1 KGHSH, CDR2 LQKENI. This CDR3 region has 13 residues. CDR3 coding DNA: TGTGCCAGCTCACGACAGGGGTCAGATACGCAGTATTTT. This translates into CASSRQGSDTQYF.